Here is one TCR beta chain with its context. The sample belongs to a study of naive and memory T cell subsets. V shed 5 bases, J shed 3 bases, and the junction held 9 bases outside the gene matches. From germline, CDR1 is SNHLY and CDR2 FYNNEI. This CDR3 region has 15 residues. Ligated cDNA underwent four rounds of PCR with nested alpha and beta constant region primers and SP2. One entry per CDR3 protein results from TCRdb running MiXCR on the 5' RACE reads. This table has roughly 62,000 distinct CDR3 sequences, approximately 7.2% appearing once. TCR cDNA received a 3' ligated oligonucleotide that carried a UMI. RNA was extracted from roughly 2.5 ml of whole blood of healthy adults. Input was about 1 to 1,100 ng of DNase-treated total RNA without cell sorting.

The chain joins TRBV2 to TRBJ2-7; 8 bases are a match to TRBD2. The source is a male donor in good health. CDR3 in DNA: TGTGCCAGCAGTACCGGACTAGCTACCCTCTACGAGCAGTACTTC. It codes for CASSTGLATLYEQYF.